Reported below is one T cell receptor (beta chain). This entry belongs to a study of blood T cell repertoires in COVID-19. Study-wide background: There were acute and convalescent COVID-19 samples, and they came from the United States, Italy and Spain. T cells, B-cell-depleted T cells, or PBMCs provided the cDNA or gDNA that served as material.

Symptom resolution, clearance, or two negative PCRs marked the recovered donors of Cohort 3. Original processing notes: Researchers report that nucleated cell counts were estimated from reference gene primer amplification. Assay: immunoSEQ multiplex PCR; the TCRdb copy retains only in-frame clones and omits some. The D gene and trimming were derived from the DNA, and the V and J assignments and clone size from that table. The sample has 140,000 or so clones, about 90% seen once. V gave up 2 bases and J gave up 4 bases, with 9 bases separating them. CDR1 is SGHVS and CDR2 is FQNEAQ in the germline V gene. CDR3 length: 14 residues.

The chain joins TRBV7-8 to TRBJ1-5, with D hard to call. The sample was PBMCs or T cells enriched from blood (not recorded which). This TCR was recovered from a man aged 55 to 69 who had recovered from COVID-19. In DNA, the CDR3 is TGTGCCAGCAGCTTACAGCGGGGAAATCAGCCCCAGCATTTT. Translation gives CASSLQRGNQPQHF.